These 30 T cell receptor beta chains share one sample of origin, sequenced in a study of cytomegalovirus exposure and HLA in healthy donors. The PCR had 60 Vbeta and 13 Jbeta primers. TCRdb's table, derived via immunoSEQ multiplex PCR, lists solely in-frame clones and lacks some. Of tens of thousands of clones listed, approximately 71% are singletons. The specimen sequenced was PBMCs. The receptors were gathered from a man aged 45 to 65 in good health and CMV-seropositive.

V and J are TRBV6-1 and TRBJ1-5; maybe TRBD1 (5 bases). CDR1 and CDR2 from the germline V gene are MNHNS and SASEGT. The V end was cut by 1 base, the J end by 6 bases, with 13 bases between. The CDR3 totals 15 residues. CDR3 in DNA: TGTGCCAGCAGTGAAGACACAGGTCGAGGTCAGCCCCAGCATTTT. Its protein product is CASSEDTGRGQPQHF.

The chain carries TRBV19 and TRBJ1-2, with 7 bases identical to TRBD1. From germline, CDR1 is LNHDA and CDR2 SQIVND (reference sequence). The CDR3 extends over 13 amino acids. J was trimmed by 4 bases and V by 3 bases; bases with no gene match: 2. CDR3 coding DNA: TGTGCCAGTAGTATGGGACAGTTCTATGGCTACACCTTC. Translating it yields CASSMGQFYGYTF.

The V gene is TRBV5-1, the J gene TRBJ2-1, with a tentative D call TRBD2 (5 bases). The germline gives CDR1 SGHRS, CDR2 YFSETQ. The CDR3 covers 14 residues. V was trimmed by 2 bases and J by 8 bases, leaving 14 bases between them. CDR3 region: CASSLRDLAHEQFF. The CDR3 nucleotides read TGCGCCAGCAGCTTACGGGATCTGGCACATGAGCAGTTCTTC.

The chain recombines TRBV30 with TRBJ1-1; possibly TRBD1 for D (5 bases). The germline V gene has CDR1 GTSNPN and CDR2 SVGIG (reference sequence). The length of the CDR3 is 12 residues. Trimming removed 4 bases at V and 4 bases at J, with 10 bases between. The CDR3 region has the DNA TGTGCCTGGACGTGGGGGGGCACTGAAGCTTTCTTT. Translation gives CAWTWGGTEAFF. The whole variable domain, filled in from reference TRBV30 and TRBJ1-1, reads SQTIHQWPATLVQPVGSPLSLECTVEGTSNPNLYWYRQAAGRGLQLLFYSVGIGQISSEVPQNLSASRPQDRQFILSSKKLLLSDSGFYLCAWTWGGTEAFFGQGTRLTVV.

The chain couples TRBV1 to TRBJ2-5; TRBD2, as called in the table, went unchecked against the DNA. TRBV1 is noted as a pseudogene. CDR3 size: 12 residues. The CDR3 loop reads CTSSQDRETQYF. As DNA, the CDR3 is TGCACCAGCAGCCAAGACCGGGAGACCCAGTACTTC.

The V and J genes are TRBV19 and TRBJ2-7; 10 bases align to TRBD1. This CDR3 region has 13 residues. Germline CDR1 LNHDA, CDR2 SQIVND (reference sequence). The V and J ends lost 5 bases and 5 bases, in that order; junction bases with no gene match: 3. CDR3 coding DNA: TGTGCCAGTAGTGGACAGGGGGGCGACGAGCAGTACTTC. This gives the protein CASSGQGGDEQYF.

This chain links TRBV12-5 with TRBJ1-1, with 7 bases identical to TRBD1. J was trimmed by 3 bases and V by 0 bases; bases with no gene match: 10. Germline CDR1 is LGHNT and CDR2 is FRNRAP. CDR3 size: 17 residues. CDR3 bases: TGTGCTAGTGGTTTGGTACCCAGGGGGTTAACGGACACTGAAGCTTTCTTT. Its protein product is CASGLVPRGLTDTEAFF.

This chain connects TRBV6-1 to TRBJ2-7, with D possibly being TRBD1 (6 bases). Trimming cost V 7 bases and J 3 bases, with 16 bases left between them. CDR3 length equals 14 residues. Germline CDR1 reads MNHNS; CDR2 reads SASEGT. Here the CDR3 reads CASTSPGHVYEQYF. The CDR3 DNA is TGTGCCAGCACTTCTCCGGGACACGTCTACGAGCAGTACTTC.

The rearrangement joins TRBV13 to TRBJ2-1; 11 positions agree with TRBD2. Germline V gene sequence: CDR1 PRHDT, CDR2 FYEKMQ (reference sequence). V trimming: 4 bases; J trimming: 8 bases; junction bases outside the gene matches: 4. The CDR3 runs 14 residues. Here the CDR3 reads CASSSQLAGDEQFF. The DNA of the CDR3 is TGTGCCAGCAGCTCGCAACTAGCGGGGGATGAGCAGTTCTTC. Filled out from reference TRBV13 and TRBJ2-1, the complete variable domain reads AAGVIQSPRHLIKEKRETATLKCYPIPRHDTVYWYQQGPGQDPQFLISFYEKMQSDKGSIPDRFSAQQFSDYHSELNMSSLELGDSALYFCASSSQLAGDEQFFGPGTRLTVL.

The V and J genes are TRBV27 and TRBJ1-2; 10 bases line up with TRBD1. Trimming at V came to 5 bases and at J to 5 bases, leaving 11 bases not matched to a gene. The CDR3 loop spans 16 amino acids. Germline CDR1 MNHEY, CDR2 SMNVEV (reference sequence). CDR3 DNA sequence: TGTGCCAGCAGTCGAACCGTCGGGACAGGGGCATATGGCTACACCTTC. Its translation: CASSRTVGTGAYGYTF.

In DNA form, the CDR3 reads TGTGCCAGCAGCGTAAGGGACAGGGGGCTCGTGGACACTGAAGCTTTCTTT. It codes for CASSVRDRGLVDTEAFF. The gene calls are TRBV9 and TRBJ1-1; 12 positions agree with TRBD1. Losses at the gene ends were 1 base for V and 3 bases for J; bases not matched to a gene: 7. Germline V gives CDR1 SGDLS, CDR2 YYNGEE. The CDR3 has 17 amino acids.

The CDR3 DNA sequence: TGTGCCTGGAGTCCGGGACTAGCGGGAGCTACGCAGTATTTT. Translating gives CAWSPGLAGATQYF. This chain connects TRBV30 to TRBJ2-3; 14 bases agree with TRBD2. The CDR3 length is 14 residues. Germline V gives CDR1 GTSNPN, CDR2 SVGIG (reference sequence). The V segment lost 2 bases and the J segment 8 bases; nucleotides outside the gene matches: 3.

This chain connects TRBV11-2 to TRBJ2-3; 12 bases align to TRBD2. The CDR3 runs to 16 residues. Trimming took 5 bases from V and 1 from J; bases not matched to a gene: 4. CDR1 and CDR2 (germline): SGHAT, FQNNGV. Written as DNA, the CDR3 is TGTGCCAGCAGCCCGGGACTAGCGGGTGGCACAGATACGCAGTATTTT. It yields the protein CASSPGLAGGTDTQYF.

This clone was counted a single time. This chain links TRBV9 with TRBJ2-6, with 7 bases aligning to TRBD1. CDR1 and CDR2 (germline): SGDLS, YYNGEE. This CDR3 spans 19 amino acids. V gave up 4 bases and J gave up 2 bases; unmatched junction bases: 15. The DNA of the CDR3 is TGTGCCAGCAGCCTTACCCCGATTAGAACAGGGGCTGGGGCCAACGTCCTGACTTTC. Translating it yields CASSLTPIRTGAGANVLTF.

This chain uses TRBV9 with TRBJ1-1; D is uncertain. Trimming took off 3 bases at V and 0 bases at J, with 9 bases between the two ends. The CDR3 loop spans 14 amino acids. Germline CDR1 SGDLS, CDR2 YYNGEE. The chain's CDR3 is CASSANTMNTEAFF. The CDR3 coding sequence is TGTGCCAGCAGCGCCAACACCATGAACACTGAAGCTTTCTTT.

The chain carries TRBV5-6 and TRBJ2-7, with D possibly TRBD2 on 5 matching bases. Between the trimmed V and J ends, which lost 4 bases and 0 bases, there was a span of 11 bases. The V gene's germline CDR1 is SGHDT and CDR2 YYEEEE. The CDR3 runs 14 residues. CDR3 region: CASSRGRVSYEQYF. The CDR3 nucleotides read TGTGCCAGCAGCCGGGGTCGGGTCTCCTACGAGCAGTACTTC.

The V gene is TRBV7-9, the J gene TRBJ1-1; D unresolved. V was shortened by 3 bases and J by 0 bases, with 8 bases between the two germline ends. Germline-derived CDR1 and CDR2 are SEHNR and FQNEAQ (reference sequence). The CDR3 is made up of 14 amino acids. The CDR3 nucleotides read TGTGCCAGCAGCTTCGTAGCTATGAACACTGAAGCTTTCTTT. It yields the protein CASSFVAMNTEAFF.

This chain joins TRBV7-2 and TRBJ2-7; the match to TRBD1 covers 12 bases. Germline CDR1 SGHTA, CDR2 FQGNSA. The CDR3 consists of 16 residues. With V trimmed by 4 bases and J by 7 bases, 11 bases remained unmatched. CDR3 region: CASSSSGGTGGREQYF. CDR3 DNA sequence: TGTGCCAGCAGCTCCTCAGGCGGGACAGGGGGCCGGGAGCAGTACTTC.

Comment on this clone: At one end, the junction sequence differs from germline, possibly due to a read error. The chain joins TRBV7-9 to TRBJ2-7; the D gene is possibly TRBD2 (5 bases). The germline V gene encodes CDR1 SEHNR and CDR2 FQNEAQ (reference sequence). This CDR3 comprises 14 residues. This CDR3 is CAISHRERNYEQYF. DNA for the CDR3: TGTGCCATCAGCCACCGGGAAAGGAACTACGAGCAGTACTTC.

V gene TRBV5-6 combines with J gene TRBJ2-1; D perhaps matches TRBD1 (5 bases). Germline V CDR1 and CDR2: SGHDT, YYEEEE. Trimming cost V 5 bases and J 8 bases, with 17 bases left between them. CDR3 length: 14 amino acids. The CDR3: CASRPGIGLHEQFF. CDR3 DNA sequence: TGTGCCAGCAGACCAGGGATCGGGTTGCATGAGCAGTTCTTC.

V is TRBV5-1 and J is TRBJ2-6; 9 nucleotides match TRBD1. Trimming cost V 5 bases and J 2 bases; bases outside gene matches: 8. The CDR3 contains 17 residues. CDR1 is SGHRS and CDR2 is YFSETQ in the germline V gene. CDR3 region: CASSPGTGRPGANVLTF. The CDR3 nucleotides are TGCGCCAGCAGTCCCGGGACAGGGAGGCCTGGGGCCAACGTCCTGACTTTC.

The CDR3 DNA is TGTGCCAGCAATCGGGGTAATTCACCCCTCCACTTT. This encodes CASNRGNSPLHF. The J gene is TRBJ1-6, the V gene TRBV2; D remains unclear. Between the trimmed V and J ends, which lost 7 bases and 6 bases, there was a span of 7 bases. Looked up from germline, CDR1 is SNHLY and CDR2 is FYNNEI. The CDR3 contains 12 residues.

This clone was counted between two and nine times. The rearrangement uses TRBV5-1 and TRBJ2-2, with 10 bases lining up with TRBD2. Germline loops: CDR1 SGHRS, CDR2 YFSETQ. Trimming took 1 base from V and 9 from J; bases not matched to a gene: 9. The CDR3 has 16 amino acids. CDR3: CASSLTSGIDFRELFF. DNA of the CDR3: TGCGCCAGCAGCTTGACTAGCGGGATAGATTTCCGGGAGCTGTTTTTT.

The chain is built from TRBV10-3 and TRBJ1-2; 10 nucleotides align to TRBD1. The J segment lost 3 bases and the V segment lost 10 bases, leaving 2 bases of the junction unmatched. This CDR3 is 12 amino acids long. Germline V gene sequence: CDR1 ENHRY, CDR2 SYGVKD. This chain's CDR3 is CASGQGDYGYTF. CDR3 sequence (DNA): TGTGCCAGCGGACAGGGGGACTATGGCTACACCTTC.

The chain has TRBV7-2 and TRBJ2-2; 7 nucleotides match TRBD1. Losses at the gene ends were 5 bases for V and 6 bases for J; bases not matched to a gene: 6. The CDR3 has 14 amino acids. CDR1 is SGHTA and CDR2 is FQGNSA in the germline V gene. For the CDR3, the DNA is TGTGCCAGCAGCGGAGACAGGGTTCCCGGGGAGCTGTTTTTT. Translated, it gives CASSGDRVPGELFF.

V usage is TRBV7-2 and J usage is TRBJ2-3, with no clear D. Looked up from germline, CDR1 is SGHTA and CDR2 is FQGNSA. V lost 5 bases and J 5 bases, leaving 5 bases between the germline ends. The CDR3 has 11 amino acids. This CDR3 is CASSPKDTQYF. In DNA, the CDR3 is TGTGCCAGCAGCCCAAAAGATACGCAGTATTTT. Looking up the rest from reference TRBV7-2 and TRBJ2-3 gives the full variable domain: GAGVSQSPSNKVTEKGKDVELRCDPISGHTALYWYRQSLGQGLEFLIYFQGNSAPDKSGLPSDRFSAERTGGSVSTLTIQRTQQEDSAVYLCASSPKDTQYFGPGTRLTVL.

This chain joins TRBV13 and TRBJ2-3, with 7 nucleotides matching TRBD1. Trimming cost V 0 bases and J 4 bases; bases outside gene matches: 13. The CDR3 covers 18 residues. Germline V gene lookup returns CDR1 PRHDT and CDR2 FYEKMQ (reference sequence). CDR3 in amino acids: CASSLGEGARSSSDTQYF. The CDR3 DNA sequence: TGTGCCAGCAGCTTAGGCGAGGGGGCCCGTTCCTCATCAGATACGCAGTATTTT.

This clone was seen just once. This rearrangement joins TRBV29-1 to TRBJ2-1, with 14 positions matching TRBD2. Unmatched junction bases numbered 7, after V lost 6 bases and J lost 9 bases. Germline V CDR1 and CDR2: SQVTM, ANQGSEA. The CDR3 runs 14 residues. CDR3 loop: CSVHPGLAGAEQFF. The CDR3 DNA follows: TGCAGCGTCCACCCGGGACTAGCGGGGGCTGAGCAGTTCTTC.

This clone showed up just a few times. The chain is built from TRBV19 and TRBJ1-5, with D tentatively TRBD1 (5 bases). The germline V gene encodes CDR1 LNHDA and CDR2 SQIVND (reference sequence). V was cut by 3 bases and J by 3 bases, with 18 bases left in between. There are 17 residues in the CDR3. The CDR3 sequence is CASSIPSQGGPNQPQHF. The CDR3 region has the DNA TGTGCCAGTAGTATCCCCTCCCAGGGTGGGCCCAATCAGCCCCAGCATTTT.

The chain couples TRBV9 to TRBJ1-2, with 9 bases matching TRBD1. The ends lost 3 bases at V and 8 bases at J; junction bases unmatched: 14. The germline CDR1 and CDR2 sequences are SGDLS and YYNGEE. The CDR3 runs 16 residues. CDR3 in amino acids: CASSASSDRGSVGYTF. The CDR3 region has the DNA TGTGCCAGCAGCGCTAGCTCGGACAGGGGTTCTGTGGGCTACACCTTC.